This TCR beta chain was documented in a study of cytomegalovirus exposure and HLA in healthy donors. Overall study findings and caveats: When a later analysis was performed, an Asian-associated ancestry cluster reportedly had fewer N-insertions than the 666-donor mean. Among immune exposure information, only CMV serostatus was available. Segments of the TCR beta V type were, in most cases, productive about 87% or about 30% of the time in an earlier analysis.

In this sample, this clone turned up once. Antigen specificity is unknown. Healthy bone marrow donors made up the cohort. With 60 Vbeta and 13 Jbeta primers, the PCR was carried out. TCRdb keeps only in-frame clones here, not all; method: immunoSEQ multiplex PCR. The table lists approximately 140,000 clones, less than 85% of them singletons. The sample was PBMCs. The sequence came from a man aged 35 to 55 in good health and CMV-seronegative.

In DNA form, the CDR3 reads TGTGCCAGCGGGGGGAGGGTGGATGGCTACACCTTC. Its protein product is CASGGRVDGYTF. The chain joins TRBV28 to TRBJ1-2; possible D gene TRBD1, 5 bases. Between the trimmed V and J ends, which lost 8 bases and 6 bases, there was a span of 13 bases. Per germline, CDR1 MDHEN and CDR2 SYDVKM. The CDR3 loop spans 12 amino acids.